A selection of T cell receptor beta chains follows, all from one sample in a study of blood T cell repertoires in COVID-19. TCRdb's table, derived via immunoSEQ multiplex PCR, lists solely in-frame clones and lacks some. The data contain tens of thousands of clones, 70% to 90% of them singletons. Sequences were obtained from peripheral blood. Every receptor here comes from a man aged 65 to 85 with active COVID-19. Both conserved end residues are part of each CDR3. Each record gives: clone size, D gene, J gene, V gene, CDR3 protein, CDR3 DNA. The D gene is left open where the match is weak. Clone size is given for some rows only: seen once, a few or many times, or a class if the clone is expanded.

. | . | TRBJ1-4 | TRBV18 | CASSPRPPSENEKLFF | TGTGCCAGCTCACCACGGCCCCCCTCGGAGAATGAAAAACTGTTTTTT
. | TRBD1 | TRBJ2-1 | TRBV3-1/TRBV3-2 | CASSRRRQGKQFF | TGTGCCAGCAGCCGGCGTAGACAGGGCAAGCAGTTCTTC
. | TRBD2 | TRBJ2-1 | TRBV3-1/TRBV3-2 | CASSHRSGGGPVEQFF | TGTGCCAGCAGCCACAGATCCGGGGGGGGCCCCGTGGAGCAGTTCTTC
. | . | TRBJ1-4 | TRBV15 | CATSGGAAVEKLFF | TGTGCCACCAGCGGGGGGGCGGCGGTTGAAAAACTGTTTTTT
. | TRBD1 | TRBJ1-4 | TRBV5-1 | CASSTDRATNEKLFF | TGCGCCAGCAGCACGGACAGGGCAACTAATGAAAAACTGTTTTTT
. | TRBD1 | TRBJ1-4 | TRBV5-1 | CASSVQGIDEKLFF | TGCGCCAGCAGCGTACAGGGGATAGATGAAAAACTGTTTTTT
. | . | TRBJ2-5 | TRBV6-6 | CASSSGEETQYF | TGTGCCAGCAGTTCTGGAGAGGAGACCCAGTACTTC
. | TRBD1 | TRBJ2-1 | TRBV3-1/TRBV3-2 | CASSARDRSYNEQFF | TGTGCCAGCAGCGCCCGGGACAGGTCCTACAATGAGCAGTTCTTC
. | . | TRBJ1-1 | TRBV4-3 | CASSQRGGGPTEAFF | TGCGCCAGCAGCCAACGGGGAGGAGGTCCCACTGAAGCTTTCTTT
. | TRBD1 | TRBJ2-7 | TRBV7-2 | CASSYTGGFYEQYF | TGTGCCAGCAGCTACACAGGGGGATTCTACGAGCAGTACTTC
. | . | TRBJ2-7 | TRBV9 | CASSVSTASSYEQYF | TGTGCCAGCAGCGTTAGTACCGCGAGCTCCTACGAGCAGTACTTC
. | . | TRBJ1-5 | TRBV6-6 | CASSYTRDGPQHF | TGTGCCAGCAGTTACACTAGGGATGGGCCCCAGCATTTT
. | . | TRBJ1-2 | TRBV6-2/TRBV6-3 | CASSSPLGPAGYGYTF | TGTGCCAGCAGTTCCCCCTTGGGGCCGGCGGGATATGGCTACACCTTC
. | . | TRBJ2-7 | TRBV12-3/TRBV12-4 | CASSLSHEQYF | TGTGCCAGCAGTTTAAGCCACGAGCAGTACTTC
. | . | TRBJ2-1 | TRBV19 | CASSMWQAGDEQFF | TGTGCCAGTAGTATGTGGCAGGCAGGCGATGAGCAGTTCTTC
. | . | TRBJ2-7 | TRBV7-6 | CASSPGQIGPYEQYF | TGTGCCAGCAGCCCTGGACAGATTGGCCCCTACGAGCAGTACTTC
. | . | TRBJ1-3 | TRBV9 | CASSVLEGNTIYF | TGTGCCAGCAGCGTTTTAGAAGGAAACACCATATATTTT
. | . | TRBJ1-3 | TRBV6-1 | CASSAPLTGSGNTIYF | TGTGCCAGCAGTGCACCATTGACAGGATCTGGAAACACCATATATTTT
. | TRBD1 | TRBJ1-2 | TRBV12-3/TRBV12-4 | CASIKTGGLGYTF | TGTGCCAGCATTAAGACAGGGGGGCTTGGCTACACCTTC
once | . | TRBJ2-1 | TRBV6-2/TRBV6-3 | CASSSSLTSRQFF | TGTGCCAGCAGTTCTTCACTGACTAGTCGTCAGTTCTTC
. | TRBD2 | TRBJ2-3 | TRBV9 | CASSLETGGAGDTQYF | TGTGCCAGCAGCTTAGAAACCGGGGGGGCAGGGGATACGCAGTATTTT
. | TRBD2 | TRBJ2-3 | TRBV3-1/TRBV3-2 | CASSQAKRGGADTQYF | TGTGCCAGCAGCCAAGCGAAGCGGGGGGGTGCAGATACGCAGTATTTT
. | . | TRBJ2-3 | TRBV7-3 | CASSPRTAGDTQYF | TGTGCCAGCAGCCCCAGGACAGCCGGGGATACGCAGTATTTT
. | . | TRBJ1-2 | TRBV6-6 | CASSYSTDNYDYTF | TGTGCCAGCAGTTACTCGACCGATAACTATGACTACACCTTC
once | TRBD1 | TRBJ1-1 | TRBV2 | CASRQTGVGTEAFF | TGTGCCAGCAGGCAAACAGGGGTGGGTACTGAAGCTTTCTTT
once | TRBD1 | TRBJ2-7 | TRBV5-1 | CASSSVQGADYEQYF | TGCGCCAGCAGCTCTGTACAGGGGGCCGACTACGAGCAGTACTTC
. | . | TRBJ2-1 | TRBV11-2 | CASSLARYNEQFF | TGTGCCAGCAGCTTGGCCCGATACAATGAGCAGTTCTTC
once | . | TRBJ1-5 | TRBV4-3 | CASSQGFERTMENQPQHF | TGCGCCAGCAGCCAAGGCTTTGAGCGGACGATGGAAAATCAGCCCCAGCATTTT
. | . | TRBJ1-5 | TRBV2 | CASTNEDYQPQHF | TGTGCCAGCACAAATGAGGATTATCAGCCCCAGCATTTT
. | . | TRBJ2-1 | TRBV24-1 | CAAKAGVDSFSNEQFF | TGTGCCGCGAAAGCTGGCGTGGACAGCTTTAGCAATGAGCAGTTCTTC
. | . | TRBJ1-2 | TRBV24-1 | CATSDRSDGANYGYTF | TGTGCCACCAGTGATCGGAGCGACGGAGCTAACTATGGCTACACCTTC